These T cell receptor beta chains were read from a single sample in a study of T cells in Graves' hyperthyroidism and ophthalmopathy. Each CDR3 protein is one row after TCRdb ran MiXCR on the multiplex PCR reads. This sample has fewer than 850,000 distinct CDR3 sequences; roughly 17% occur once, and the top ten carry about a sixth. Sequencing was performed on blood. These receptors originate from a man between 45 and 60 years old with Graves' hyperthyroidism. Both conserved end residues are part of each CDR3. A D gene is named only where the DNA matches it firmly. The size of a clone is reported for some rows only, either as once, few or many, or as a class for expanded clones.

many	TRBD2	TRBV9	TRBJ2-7	CASSAGLAGPSSYEQYF	TGTGCCAGCAGCGCCGGACTAGCGGGTCCAAGCTCCTACGAGCAGTACTTC
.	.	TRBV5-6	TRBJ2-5	CASSLAGIRHTETQYF	TGTGCCAGCAGCTTGGCGGGGATTAGACACACGGAGACCCAGTACTTC
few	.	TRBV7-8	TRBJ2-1	CATGRSSYNEQFF	TGTGCCACTGGACGGAGCTCCTACAATGAGCAGTTCTTC
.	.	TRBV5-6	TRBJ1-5	CASSLYQQGHQPQHF	TGTGCCAGCAGCTTGTATCAACAGGGTCATCAGCCCCAGCATTTT
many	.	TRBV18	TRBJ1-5	CASSPPVFSNQPQHF	TGTGCCAGCTCACCACCTGTATTTAGCAATCAGCCCCAGCATTTT
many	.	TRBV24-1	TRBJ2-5	CATSDYVGETQYF	TGTGCCACCAGTGATTACGTGGGAGAGACCCAGTACTTC
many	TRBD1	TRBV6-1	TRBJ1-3	CASRPGGPSGNTIYF	TGTGCCAGCAGGCCAGGGGGCCCTTCTGGAAACACCATATATTTT
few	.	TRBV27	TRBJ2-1	CASSSGEHSYNEQFF	TGTGCCAGCAGTTCCGGGGAACACTCCTACAATGAGCAGTTCTTC
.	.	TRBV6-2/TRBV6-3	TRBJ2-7	CASSPFGGGKARDEQYF	TGTGCCAGCAGCCCATTCGGTGGCGGAAAAGCCCGTGACGAGCAGTACTTC
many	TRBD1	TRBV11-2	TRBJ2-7	CASSSGDRGLKYF	TGTGCCAGCAGCTCGGGAGACAGGGGCCTTAAGTACTTC
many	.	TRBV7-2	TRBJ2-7	CASRGHGREQYF	TGTGCCAGCAGGGGCCACGGGCGCGAGCAGTACTTC
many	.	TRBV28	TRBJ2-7	CASSPPDLYEQYF	TGTGCCAGCAGTCCACCGGACCTTTACGAGCAGTACTTC
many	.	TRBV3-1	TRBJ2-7	CASSRGGTGYEQYF	TGTGCCAGCAGCCGTGGGGGGACTGGTTACGAGCAGTACTTC
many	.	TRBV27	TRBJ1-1	CASSSPSMAEAFF	TGTGCCAGCAGTTCCCCTTCCATGGCTGAAGCTTTCTTT
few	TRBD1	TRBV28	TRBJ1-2	CASGQGGGYTF	TGTGCCAGCGGACAGGGAGGTGGCTACACCTTC
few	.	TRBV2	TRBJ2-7	CASSFDGAYEQYF	TGTGCCAGCAGTTTCGACGGAGCCTACGAGCAGTACTTC
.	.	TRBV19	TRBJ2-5	CASSGQALFETQYF	TGTGCCAGTAGTGGACAAGCCCTTTTTGAGACCCAGTACTTC
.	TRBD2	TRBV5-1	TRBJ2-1	CASSSLYGRAWREQFF	TGCGCCAGCAGCTCCCTCTACGGGAGGGCCTGGAGGGAGCAGTTCTTC
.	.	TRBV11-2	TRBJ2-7	CASSLGWDIYEQYF	TGTGCCAGCAGCTTAGGTTGGGACATCTACGAGCAGTACTTC
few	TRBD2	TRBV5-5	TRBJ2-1	CASNLIAGANNEQFF	TGTGCCAGCAACCTAATAGCGGGAGCAAACAATGAGCAGTTCTTC
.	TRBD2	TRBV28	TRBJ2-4	CASTLRESKDIQYF	TGTGCCAGCACACTGCGGGAGAGCAAAGACATTCAGTACTTC
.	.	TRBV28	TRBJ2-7	CASRTFTYEQYF	TGTGCCAGCAGAACATTTACCTACGAGCAGTACTTC
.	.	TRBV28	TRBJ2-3	CASSPGGEDTDTQYF	TGTGCCAGCAGCCCAGGCGGGGAGGACACAGATACGCAGTATTTT
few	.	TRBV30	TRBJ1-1	CAWSSWAHTEAFF	TGTGCCTGGAGTAGTTGGGCACACACTGAAGCTTTCTTT
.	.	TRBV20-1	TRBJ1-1	CSAPLGGQTNTEAFF	TGCAGTGCCCCACTGGGGGGACAAACGAACACTGAAGCTTTCTTT
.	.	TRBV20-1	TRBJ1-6	CSARMRAGLDNSPLHF	TGCAGTGCTAGAATGAGGGCAGGGTTGGATAATTCACCCCTCCACTTT
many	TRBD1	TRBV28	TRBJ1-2	CASSHRGQGARGYTF	TGTGCCAGCAGCCACCGAGGACAGGGGGCGCGCGGCTACACCTTC
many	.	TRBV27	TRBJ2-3	CASSSLGHSTDTQYF	TGTGCCAGCAGTTCCTTGGGACATTCCACAGATACGCAGTATTTT
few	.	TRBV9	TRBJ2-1	CASSALASVYNEQFF	TGTGCCAGCAGCGCCCTAGCAAGCGTCTACAATGAGCAGTTCTTC
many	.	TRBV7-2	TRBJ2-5	CASSLVTPETQYF	TGTGCCAGCAGCTTAGTAACCCCAGAGACCCAGTACTTC
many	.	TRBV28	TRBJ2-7	CASSCHHGQDSYEQYF	TGTGCCAGCAGCTGCCATCACGGGCAGGACAGCTACGAGCAGTACTTC
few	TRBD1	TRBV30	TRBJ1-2	CAWTGGDYGYTF	TGTGCCTGGACAGGGGGCGACTATGGCTACACCTTC
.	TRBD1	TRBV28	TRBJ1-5	CASTSGQGASYSNQPQHF	TGTGCCAGCACCTCCGGACAGGGGGCGTCTTATAGCAATCAGCCCCAGCATTTT
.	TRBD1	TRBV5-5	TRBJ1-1	CASSFAGQGTEAFF	TGTGCCAGCAGCTTCGCCGGACAGGGCACTGAAGCTTTCTTT
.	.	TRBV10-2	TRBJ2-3	CASSESGTFGSTDTQYF	TGCGCCAGCAGTGAGTCTGGGACCTTTGGGAGCACAGATACGCAGTATTTT
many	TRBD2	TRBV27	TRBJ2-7	CASSLSLLREGGNEQYF	TGTGCCAGCAGTTTATCGTTGTTGCGGGAGGGCGGGAACGAGCAGTACTTC
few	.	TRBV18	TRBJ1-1	CASSPGPDLAEAFF	TGTGCCAGCTCACCGGGACCGGATTTGGCTGAAGCTTTCTTT
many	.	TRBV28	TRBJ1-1	CASSVAHVYTEAFF	TGTGCCAGCAGTGTAGCCCACGTGTACACTGAAGCTTTCTTT
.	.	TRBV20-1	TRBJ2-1	CSARGSERQQFF	TGCAGTGCTAGGGGGTCTGAAAGGCAGCAGTTCTTC
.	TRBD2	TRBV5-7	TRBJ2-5	CASSLEMASGIPRETQYF	TGTGCCAGCAGCTTGGAGATGGCTAGCGGGATACCCCGGGAGACCCAGTACTTC
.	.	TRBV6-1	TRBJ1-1	CASRSWSFENTEAFF	TGTGCCAGCAGATCATGGTCCTTTGAGAACACTGAAGCTTTCTTT
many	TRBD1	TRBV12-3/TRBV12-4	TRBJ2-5	CASSHGQAQETQYF	TGTGCCAGCAGTCATGGACAGGCCCAAGAGACCCAGTACTTC
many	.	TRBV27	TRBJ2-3	CASSQRPTDTQYF	TGTGCCAGCAGTCAACGCCCGACAGATACGCAGTATTTT
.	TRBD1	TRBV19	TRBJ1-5	CATRTGGYQPQHF	TGTGCCACCCGGACAGGGGGCTATCAGCCCCAGCATTTT
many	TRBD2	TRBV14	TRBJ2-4	CASSQDIAGGFAKNIQYF	TGTGCCAGCAGCCAAGATATAGCGGGGGGCTTCGCCAAAAACATTCAGTACTTC
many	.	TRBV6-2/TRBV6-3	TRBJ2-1	CASRGQSYQFF	TGTGCCAGCCGAGGACAGAGCTATCAGTTCTTC
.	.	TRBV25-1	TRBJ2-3	CASKEEDSPDTQYF	TGTGCCAGCAAGGAAGAGGACAGTCCAGATACGCAGTATTTT